These T cell receptor beta chains were read from a single sample in a study of blood T cells in healthy people across ages. TCRdb ran MiXCR on the 5' RACE reads and lists one entry per CDR3 protein. Among roughly 2 million distinct CDR3 sequences listed, approximately 50% were seen once. The sample comprised blood. These receptors were taken from a woman aged 40 to 49 in good health. Each CDR3 is given with its conserved first and last residue. The D gene is left open where the match is weak. Size tells how often a clone was seen (once, few, many) or the class of an expanded clone, and some rows leave it out.

D,J,size,V,CDR3,DNA
NA,TRBJ2-1,few,TRBV28,CASSLKQRPFNEQFF,TGTGCCAGCAGTTTAAAACAGAGACCCTTCAATGAGCAGTTCTTC
NA,TRBJ1-1,NA,TRBV7-9,CASSGREISNTEAFF,TGTGCCAGCAGCGGCCGGGAAATAAGTAACACTGAAGCTTTCTTT
TRBD1,TRBJ2-7,few,TRBV29-1,CSVVTGQGSYEQYF,TGCAGCGTTGTCACCGGACAGGGCTCCTACGAGCAGTACTTC
NA,TRBJ1-1,NA,TRBV7-9,CASRPGHMNTEAFF,TGTGCCAGCAGACCGGGACACATGAACACTGAAGCTTTCTTT
TRBD2,TRBJ2-1,few,TRBV12-3/TRBV12-4,CASRLSGVTYNEQFF,TGTGCCAGCAGGCTTAGCGGGGTCACCTACAATGAGCAGTTCTTC
TRBD1,TRBJ2-5,NA,TRBV5-1,CASSSGQGGSETQYF,TGCGCCAGCAGCTCCGGACAGGGAGGATCTGAGACCCAGTACTTC
TRBD1,TRBJ1-2,NA,TRBV25-1,CASSGLGTGGVRYGYTF,TGTGCCAGCAGTGGCCTTGGTACAGGGGGCGTCAGGTATGGCTACACCTTC
NA,TRBJ2-4,NA,TRBV20-1,CSVKPGGPAKNIQYF,TGCAGTGTCAAGCCCGGGGGCCCAGCCAAAAACATTCAGTACTTC
NA,TRBJ2-5,NA,TRBV20-1,CSALDSPFQETQYF,TGCAGTGCTCTGGACAGCCCTTTCCAAGAGACCCAGTACTTC
NA,TRBJ2-1,NA,TRBV20-1,CSAPSGGFNEQFF,TGCAGTGCCCCCTCTGGGGGTTTCAATGAGCAGTTCTTC
TRBD1,TRBJ1-5,few,TRBV12-3/TRBV12-4,CASSRGQGRGGRSNQPQHF,TGTGCCAGCAGTCGCGGACAGGGCCGAGGAGGGCGTAGCAATCAGCCCCAGCATTTT
TRBD2,TRBJ2-1,NA,TRBV28,CASSFLQRGVQSYNEQFF,TGTGCCAGCAGTTTCCTCCAGCGGGGCGTACAATCCTACAATGAGCAGTTCTTC
NA,TRBJ1-6,NA,TRBV20-1,CSAPTAWADSYNSPLHF,TGCAGTGCCCCCACCGCCTGGGCAGACTCCTATAATTCACCCCTCCACTTT
NA,TRBJ2-3,few,TRBV20-1,CSARVYAGSGKDTQYF,TGCAGTGCTAGAGTTTACGCGGGGTCCGGAAAAGATACGCAGTATTTT
NA,TRBJ2-3,NA,TRBV5-1,CASSSYQGSTDTQYF,TGCGCCAGCAGCTCTTACCAGGGGAGCACAGATACGCAGTATTTT
NA,TRBJ1-5,NA,TRBV15,CATSRDLGGSNQPQHF,TGTGCCACCAGCAGAGATCTGGGGGGAAGCAATCAGCCCCAGCATTTT
NA,TRBJ2-6,NA,TRBV5-5,CASSFDQAGANVLTF,TGTGCCAGCAGCTTTGACCAGGCAGGGGCCAACGTCCTGACTTTC
NA,TRBJ2-1,NA,TRBV28,CASSVSGTYSEQFF,TGTGCCAGCAGTGTCAGCGGAACCTACAGTGAGCAGTTCTTC
NA,TRBJ1-4,few,TRBV3-1,CASSPPQTFVGDPNEKLFF,TGTGCCAGCAGCCCCCCCCAGACTTTCGTCGGTGACCCAAATGAAAAACTGTTTTTT
NA,TRBJ2-7,NA,TRBV27,CASSPRAISYEQYF,TGTGCCAGCAGTCCCCGGGCGATCTCCTACGAGCAGTACTTC